The present entry profiles one TCR beta chain with its context. Its antigen is undetermined. The data originate from a study of shared clonotypes between healthy human individuals. Study findings and constraints: Unshared clonotypes carried lower generation probabilities than those common to all four donors. Larger richness was generally estimated for naive than memory subsets.

Only in-frame clones appear in the TCRdb table, and some are missing; sequencing was by immunoSEQ multiplex PCR. The table has almost 700,000 clones, around 90% seen once; the top ten hold approximately 24%. Positive CCR7 selection of CD45RO-negative cells yielded the naive CD8 cells, and terminally differentiated effector memory CD45RA+ cells were excluded. Germline CDR1 is SGHNT and CDR2 is YENEEA. The CDR3 has 14 residues. V was trimmed by 2 bases and J by 2 bases, leaving 7 bases between them. The sequencing input was naive CD8+ T cells sorted from blood. This receptor was identified in a man aged 30 to 39 in good health. The chain has TRBV11-3 and TRBJ2-1; D is tentatively TRBD1 or TRBD2 (5 bases each). The CDR3 spells CASSLPGPYNEQFF. CDR3 DNA: TGTGCCAGCAGCTTACCGGGGCCCTACAATGAGCAGTTCTTC.